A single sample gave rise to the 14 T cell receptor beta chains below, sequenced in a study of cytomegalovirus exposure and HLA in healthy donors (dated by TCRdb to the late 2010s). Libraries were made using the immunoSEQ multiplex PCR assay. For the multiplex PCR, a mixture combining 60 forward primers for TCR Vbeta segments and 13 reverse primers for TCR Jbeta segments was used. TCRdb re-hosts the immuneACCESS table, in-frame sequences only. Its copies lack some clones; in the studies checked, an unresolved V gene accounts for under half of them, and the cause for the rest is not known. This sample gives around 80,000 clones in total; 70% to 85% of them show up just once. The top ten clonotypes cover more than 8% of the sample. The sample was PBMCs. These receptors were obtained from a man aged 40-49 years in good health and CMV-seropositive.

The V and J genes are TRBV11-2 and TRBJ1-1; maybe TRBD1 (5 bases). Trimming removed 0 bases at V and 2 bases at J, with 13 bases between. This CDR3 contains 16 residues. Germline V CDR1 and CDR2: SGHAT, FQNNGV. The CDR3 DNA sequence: TGTGCCAGCAGCTTAGAACCCCCAGGGAAAAACACTGAAGCTTTCTTT. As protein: CASSLEPPGKNTEAFF.

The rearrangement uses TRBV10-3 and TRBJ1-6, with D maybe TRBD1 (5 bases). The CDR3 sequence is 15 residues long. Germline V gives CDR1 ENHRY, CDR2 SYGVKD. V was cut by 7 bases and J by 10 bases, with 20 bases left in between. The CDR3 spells CAIKREGSGESPLHF. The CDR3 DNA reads TGTGCCATCAAGAGGGAGGGGTCCGGGGAATCACCCCTCCACTTT.

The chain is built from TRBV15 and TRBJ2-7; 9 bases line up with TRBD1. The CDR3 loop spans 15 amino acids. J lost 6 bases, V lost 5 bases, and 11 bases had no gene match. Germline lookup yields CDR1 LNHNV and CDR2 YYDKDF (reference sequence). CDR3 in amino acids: CATSEPNRGLFEQYF. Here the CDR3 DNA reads TGTGCCACCAGCGAACCAAACAGGGGGCTTTTCGAGCAGTACTTC.

CDR3 amino acids: CAKGTGQETQYF. In DNA, the CDR3 is TGTGCCAAAGGGACAGGTCAAGAGACCCAGTACTTC. This chain connects TRBV19 to TRBJ2-5; 8 positions agree with TRBD1. Germline V gives CDR1 LNHDA, CDR2 SQIVND (reference sequence). The CDR3 loop spans 12 amino acids. V lost 10 bases, J lost 2 bases, and 3 bases stayed unmatched.

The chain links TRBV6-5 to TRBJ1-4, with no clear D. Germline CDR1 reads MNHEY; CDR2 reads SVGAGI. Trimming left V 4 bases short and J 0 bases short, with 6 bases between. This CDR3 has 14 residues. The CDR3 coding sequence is TGTGCCAGCAGTTTTACAGCAACTAATGAAAAACTGTTTTTT. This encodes CASSFTATNEKLFF.

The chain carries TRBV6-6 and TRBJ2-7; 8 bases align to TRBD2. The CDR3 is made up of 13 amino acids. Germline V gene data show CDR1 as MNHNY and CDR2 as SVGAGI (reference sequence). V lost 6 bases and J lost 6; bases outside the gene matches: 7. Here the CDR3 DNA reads TGTGCCAGCAGACCAGCGGGAGTTCCCGAGCAGTACTTC. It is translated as CASRPAGVPEQYF.

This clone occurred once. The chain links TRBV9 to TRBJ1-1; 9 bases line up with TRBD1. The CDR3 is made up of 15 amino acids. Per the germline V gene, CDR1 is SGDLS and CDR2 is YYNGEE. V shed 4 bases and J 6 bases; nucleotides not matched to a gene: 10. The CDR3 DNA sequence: TGTGCCAGCAGCTTGACGACAGGGGGTATCTCTGAAGCTTTCTTT. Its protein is CASSLTTGGISEAFF.

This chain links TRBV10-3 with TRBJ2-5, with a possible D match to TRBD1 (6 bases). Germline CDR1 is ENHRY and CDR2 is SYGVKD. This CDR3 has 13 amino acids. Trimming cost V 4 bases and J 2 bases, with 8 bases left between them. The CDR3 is CAISGTEQETQYF. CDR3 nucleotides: TGTGCCATCAGTGGGACAGAACAAGAGACCCAGTACTTC.

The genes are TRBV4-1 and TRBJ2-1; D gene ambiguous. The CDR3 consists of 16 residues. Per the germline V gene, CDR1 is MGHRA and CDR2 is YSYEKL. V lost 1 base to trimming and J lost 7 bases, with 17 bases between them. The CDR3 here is CASSQVVLVRYNEQFF. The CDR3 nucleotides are TGCGCCAGCAGCCAAGTCGTATTGGTGAGATATAATGAGCAGTTCTTC.

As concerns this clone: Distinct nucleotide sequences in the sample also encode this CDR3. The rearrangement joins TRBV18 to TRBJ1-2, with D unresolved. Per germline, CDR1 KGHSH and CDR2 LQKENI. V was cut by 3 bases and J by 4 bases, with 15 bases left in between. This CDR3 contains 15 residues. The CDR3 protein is CASSPASKTFYGYTF. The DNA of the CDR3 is TGTGCCAGCTCACCCGCTAGCAAAACCTTCTATGGCTACACCTTC.

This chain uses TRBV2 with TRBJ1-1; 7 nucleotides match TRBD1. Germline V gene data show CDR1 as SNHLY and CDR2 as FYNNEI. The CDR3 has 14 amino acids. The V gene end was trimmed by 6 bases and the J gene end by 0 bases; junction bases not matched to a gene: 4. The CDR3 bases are TGTGCCAGCAGCGCGACAGGGATGAACACTGAAGCTTTCTTT. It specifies CASSATGMNTEAFF. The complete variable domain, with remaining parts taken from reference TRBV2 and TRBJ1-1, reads EPEVTQTPSHQVTQMGQEVILRCVPISNHLYFYWYRQILGQKVEFLVSFYNNEISEKSEIFDDQFSVERPDGSNFTLKIRSTKLEDSAMYFCASSATGMNTEAFFGQGTRLTVV.

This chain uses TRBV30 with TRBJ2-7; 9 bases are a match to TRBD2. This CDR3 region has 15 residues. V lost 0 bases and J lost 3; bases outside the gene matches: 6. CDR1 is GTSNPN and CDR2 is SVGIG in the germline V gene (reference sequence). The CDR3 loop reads CAWSVGVAGVYEQYF. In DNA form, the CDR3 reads TGTGCCTGGAGTGTCGGAGTAGCGGGAGTCTACGAGCAGTACTTC.

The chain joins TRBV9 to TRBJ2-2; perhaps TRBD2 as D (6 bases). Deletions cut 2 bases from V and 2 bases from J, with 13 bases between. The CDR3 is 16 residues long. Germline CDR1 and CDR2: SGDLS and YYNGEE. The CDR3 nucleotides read TGTGCCAGCAGCGTGAGGAGGGGTCGCAACACCGGGGAGCTGTTTTTT. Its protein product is CASSVRRGRNTGELFF.

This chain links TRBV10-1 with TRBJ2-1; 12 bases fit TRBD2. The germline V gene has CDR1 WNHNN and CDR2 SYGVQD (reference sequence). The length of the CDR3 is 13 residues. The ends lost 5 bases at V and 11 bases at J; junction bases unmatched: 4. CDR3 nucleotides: TGCGCCAGCAGTCCGACTAGCGGGAGTCAGCAGTTCTTC. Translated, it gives CASSPTSGSQQFF.